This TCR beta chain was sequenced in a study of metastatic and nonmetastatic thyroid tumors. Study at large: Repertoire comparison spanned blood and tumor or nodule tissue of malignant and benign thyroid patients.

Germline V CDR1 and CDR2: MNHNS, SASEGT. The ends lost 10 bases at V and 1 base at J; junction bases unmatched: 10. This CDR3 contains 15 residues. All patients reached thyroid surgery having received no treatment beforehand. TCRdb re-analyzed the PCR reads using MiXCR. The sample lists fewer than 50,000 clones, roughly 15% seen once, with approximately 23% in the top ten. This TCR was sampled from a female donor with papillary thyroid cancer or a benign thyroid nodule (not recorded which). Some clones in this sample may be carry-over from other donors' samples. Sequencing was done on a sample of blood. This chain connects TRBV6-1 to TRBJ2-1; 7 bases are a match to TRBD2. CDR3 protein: CAIKSREGSYNEQFF. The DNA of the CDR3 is TGTGCCATCAAATCGAGGGAGGGTTCCTACAATGAGCAGTTCTTC.